Each of the 24 T cell receptor beta chains below was sequenced from the same sample in a study of shared clonotypes between healthy human individuals. Sequenced by immunoSEQ multiplex PCR; TCRdb stores in-frame clones only, minus some. The sample carries 110,000 or so clones, about two thirds recorded once. The sequenced sample was memory CD8+ T cells sorted from blood. Described subset: CD45RO+ cells pooled with CCR7-negative TemRA cells. The receptors shown here come from a woman younger than 45 in good health.

This clone was seen a handful of times. J is TRBJ1-1 and V is TRBV19, with D perhaps matching TRBD1 (6 bases). CDR1 and CDR2 from the germline V gene are LNHDA and SQIVND (reference sequence). This CDR3 is built from 13 residues. V lost 6 bases, J lost 1 base, and 9 bases lay in between. The CDR3 sequence: CASSLRGNTEAFF. The DNA for the CDR3 is TGTGCCAGTAGCCTCAGGGGGAACACTGAAGCTTTCTTT.

The chain carries TRBV20-1 and TRBJ1-1; D might be TRBD1 (5 bases). Germline values: CDR1 DFQATT, CDR2 SNEGSKA (reference sequence). V shed 6 bases and J shed 3 bases, with 8 bases lying between them. The CDR3 extends over 11 amino acids. The chain's CDR3 is CSASGHTEAFF. CDR3 bases: TGCAGTGCATCGGGGCACACTGAAGCTTTCTTT.

CDR3: CASSEASGSIYEQYF. The CDR3 coding sequence is TGTGCCAGCAGTGAGGCTAGCGGGTCAATCTACGAGCAGTACTTC. The V gene is TRBV27, the J gene TRBJ2-7; 8 bases line up with TRBD2. Looked up from germline, CDR1 is MNHEY and CDR2 is SMNVEV (reference sequence). The CDR3 sequence is 15 residues long. The junction had 9 bases not matched to a gene; V was cut back by 5 bases and J by 3 bases.

This chain links TRBV7-9 with TRBJ1-1; 7 nucleotides match TRBD1. CDR3 length: 15 residues. Germline assignment: CDR1 SEHNR and CDR2 FQNEAQ (reference sequence). The V gene end was trimmed by 1 base and the J gene end by 6 bases; junction bases not matched to a gene: 8. Here the CDR3 reads CASSLGGQFRSEAFF. The CDR3 DNA reads as TGTGCCAGCAGCTTAGGGGGACAGTTTCGATCTGAAGCTTTCTTT. Based on the CDR3 plus reference TRBV7-9 and TRBJ1-1, the full variable domain is DTGVSQNPRHKITKRGQNVTFRCDPISEHNRLYWYRQTLGQGPEFLTYFQNEAQLEKSRLLSDRFSAERPKGSFSTLEIQRTEQGDSAMYLCASSLGGQFRSEAFFGQGTRLTVV.

The chain couples TRBV28 to TRBJ1-4; TRBD1 agrees at 8 bases. V shed 8 bases and J 4 bases; nucleotides not matched to a gene: 3. The CDR3 sequence is 13 residues long. Germline V gene sequence: CDR1 MDHEN, CDR2 SYDVKM. Here the CDR3 DNA reads TGTGCCAGCCGGACAGGGTTTAATGAAAAACTGTTTTTT. Translating it yields CASRTGFNEKLFF.

The chain has TRBV18 and TRBJ2-7; 7 bases match TRBD2. The CDR3 length is 14 residues. Germline V lookup: CDR1 KGHSH, CDR2 LQKENI. J lost 0 bases, V lost 8 bases, and 7 bases had no gene match. The CDR3 sequence: CASAGTGGSYEQYF. CDR3 bases: TGTGCCAGCGCCGGGACGGGGGGCTCCTACGAGCAGTACTTC.

The chain couples TRBV5-1 to TRBJ2-4, with D perhaps matching TRBD1 (5 bases). Germline V gene lookup returns CDR1 SGHRS and CDR2 YFSETQ. This CDR3 has 13 amino acids. V lost 6 bases and J lost 3, with 10 bases in between. CDR3 bases: TGCGCCAGCAAGGGGTTTGGCAAAAACATTCAGTACTTC. Protein: CASKGFGKNIQYF.

This clone appeared a single time. A far larger clone is off by one base, so a read error is likely. Other DNA sequences in the same sample also yield this CDR3. The chain employs TRBV2 and TRBJ2-7; no clear D. This CDR3 contains 12 residues. The germline V gene has CDR1 SNHLY and CDR2 FYNNEI. For the CDR3, the DNA is TGTGCTAGCATCTCCGGGCTGACGCAGCAGTACTTC. Its translation: CASISGLTQQYF.

V gene TRBV15 combines with J gene TRBJ1-4, with D perhaps matching TRBD1 (5 bases). The length of the CDR3 is 14 residues. The V and J ends lost 6 bases and 4 bases respectively, with 12 bases between them. Germline V CDR1 and CDR2: LNHNV, YYDKDF (reference sequence). The CDR3 sequence: CATRTEGDNEKLFF. The DNA for the CDR3 is TGTGCCACCAGGACCGAAGGGGATAATGAAAAACTGTTTTTT.

The chain carries TRBV6-1 and TRBJ2-6; D is perhaps TRBD2 (6 bases). The CDR3 covers 16 residues. V lost 2 bases to trimming and J lost 1 base, with 9 bases between them. The V gene's germline CDR1 is MNHNS and CDR2 SASEGT. CDR3 DNA sequence: TGTGCCAGCAGTGAACACGGGGGTTCTGGGGCCAACGTCCTGACTTTC. It is translated as CASSEHGGSGANVLTF.

This rearrangement joins TRBV10-3 to TRBJ2-7; 8 bases align to TRBD2. The V and J ends lost 6 bases and 2 bases, in that order; junction bases with no gene match: 3. The CDR3 spans 13 residues. The germline gives CDR1 ENHRY, CDR2 SYGVKD. The CDR3 region is CAISLTSAYEQYF. The CDR3 DNA reads as TGTGCCATCAGCCTGACTAGCGCCTACGAGCAGTACTTC.

The V call is TRBV27, the J call TRBJ2-7; a possible D gene is TRBD1 (5 bases). CDR3 length: 13 amino acids. Trimming pared 4 bases from V and 6 bases from J, leaving 13 bases between. Germline values: CDR1 MNHEY, CDR2 SMNVEV (reference sequence). The CDR3: CASSSTGFIEQYF. The CDR3 DNA reads TGTGCCAGCAGTTCTACAGGTTTTATCGAGCAGTACTTC.

The rearrangement links TRBV7-2 to TRBJ2-7; 8 bases are shared with TRBD2. CDR1 is SGHTA and CDR2 is FQGNSA in the germline V gene. The ends lost 3 bases at V and 1 base at J; junction bases unmatched: 5. The CDR3 has 15 amino acids. The CDR3 loop is CASSFRVAGSYEQYF. As DNA, the CDR3 is TGTGCCAGCAGCTTTCGGGTAGCGGGGTCCTACGAGCAGTACTTC.

The genes are TRBV27 and TRBJ2-2; no clear D. The CDR3 is made up of 13 amino acids. Germline values: CDR1 MNHEY, CDR2 SMNVEV (reference sequence). Deletions cut 2 bases from V and 4 bases from J, with 5 bases between. The CDR3 bases are TGTGCCAGCAGTTTAGGTATCACCGGGGAGCTGTTTTTT. Translation: CASSLGITGELFF.

This chain connects TRBV6-1 to TRBJ1-2; D is unclear. Trimming shortened V by 5 bases and J by 8 bases, and 18 bases separated the two germline ends. Germline loops: CDR1 MNHNS, CDR2 SASEGT. The CDR3 is 14 residues long. In nucleotides, the CDR3 is TGTGCCAGCAGTTCTCACAGCGGAGAAATCGGCTACACCTTC. It encodes CASSSHSGEIGYTF.

This clone was picked up one time. J is TRBJ2-7 and V is TRBV7-8; a weak D match, TRBD2 (5 bases). CDR3 length equals 14 residues. Trimming cost V 1 base and J 6 bases, with 13 bases left between them. Germline CDR1 SGHVS, CDR2 FQNEAQ. DNA for the CDR3: TGTGCCAGCAGCTTAGGGACGGGGAACGGCGAGCAGTACTTC. It yields the protein CASSLGTGNGEQYF.

The chain is built from TRBV2 and TRBJ2-1; 12 nucleotides agree with TRBD2. The V gene's germline CDR1 is SNHLY and CDR2 FYNNEI. This CDR3 has 15 amino acids. V lost 6 bases to trimming and J lost 5 bases; unmatched junction nucleotides: 5. The DNA of the CDR3 is TGTGCCAGCAGGGGCCTAGCGGGAGGGCACAATGAGCAGTTCTTC. It translates to CASRGLAGGHNEQFF.

This clone was observed a single time. This chain's CDR3 is CASSHKEGRLVSTSTDTQYF. CDR3 coding DNA: TGCGCCAGCAGCCACAAAGAGGGGCGCTTGGTGTCGACTAGCACAGATACGCAGTATTTT. The chain is built from TRBV4-1 and TRBJ2-3; TRBD1 or TRBD2 may be the D gene (5 bases each). The germline V gene has CDR1 MGHRA and CDR2 YSYEKL. Trimming left V 3 bases short and J 0 bases short, with 25 bases between. The CDR3 extends over 20 amino acids.

This chain connects TRBV2 to TRBJ1-2; TRBD1 matches 8 bases. CDR1 and CDR2 (germline): SNHLY, FYNNEI. V was clipped by 8 bases and J by 9 bases; unmatched bases: 17. The CDR3 covers 15 residues. Here the CDR3 DNA reads TGTGCCAGCCAATGGGGACAGGTCGTATTAACTAGCTACACCTTC. Its translation: CASQWGQVVLTSYTF.

The chain combines TRBV4-2 with TRBJ2-7; 10 nucleotides agree with TRBD1. This CDR3 comprises 15 residues. The germline V gene encodes CDR1 LGHNA and CDR2 YNFKEQ. J gave up 5 bases and V 3 bases, and 7 bases lay outside the gene matches. This CDR3 is CASSQETGGWNEQYF. The CDR3 nucleotides are TGTGCCAGCAGCCAGGAGACAGGGGGCTGGAACGAGCAGTACTTC.

The CDR3 protein is CASLAGTGDTDTQYF. The CDR3 DNA sequence: TGTGCCAGCCTTGCCGGGACAGGGGACACAGATACGCAGTATTTT. This chain joins TRBV6-4 and TRBJ2-3; TRBD1 matches 10 bases. V lost 8 bases, J lost 2 bases, and 7 bases stayed unmatched. CDR1 is MRHNA and CDR2 is SNTAGT in the germline V gene. The CDR3 runs to 15 residues.

Regarding this clone: The sample holds other DNA sequences that translate to the same CDR3. In DNA, the CDR3 is TGTGCCAGCAGCTTCCAGAGTTACACTGAAGCTTTCTTT. It translates to CASSFQSYTEAFF. The chain has TRBV7-6 and TRBJ1-1; D gene ambiguous. CDR1 SGHVS and CDR2 FNYEAQ come from the germline V gene. V dropped 3 bases and J dropped 3 bases, with 8 bases sitting between them. There are 13 residues in the CDR3.

The rearrangement uses TRBV5-1 and TRBJ2-3; no clear D. The V gene's germline CDR1 is SGHRS and CDR2 YFSETQ. The CDR3 sequence is 11 residues long. Deletions cut 8 bases from V and 6 bases from J, with 10 bases between. The chain's CDR3 is CARGTGDTQYF. The DNA of the CDR3 is TGCGCCAGAGGAACCGGGGATACGCAGTATTTT. The full variable domain, with the rest looked up from reference TRBV5-1 and TRBJ2-3, is KAGVTQTPRYLIKTRGQQVTLSCSPISGHRSVSWYQQTPGQGLQFLFEYFSETQRNKGNFPGRFSGRQFSNSRSEMNVSTLELGDSALYLCARGTGDTQYFGPGTRLTVL.

This chain joins TRBV6-5 and TRBJ2-2; D is unclear. CDR3 length equals 12 residues. The V end was cut by 7 bases, the J end by 6 bases, with 9 bases between. The germline V gene has CDR1 MNHEY and CDR2 SVGAGI. The CDR3 DNA follows: TGTGCCAGCACCCTCGGTGCCGGGGAGCTGTTTTTT. Residues: CASTLGAGELFF.